The clone carrying this T cell receptor (beta chain) has a handful of counts. Its target is not known. Germline V gene sequence: CDR1 SGHRS, CDR2 YFSETQ. Between the trimmed V and J ends, which lost 3 bases and 4 bases, there was a span of 16 bases. The CDR3 sequence is 15 residues long. TCR beta libraries were built with iRepertoire HTBI primers and Arm-PCR of CDR3 regions. TCRdb reprocessed the multiplex PCR reads with MiXCR, giving one entry per CDR3 protein. The table includes about 430,000 distinct CDR3 sequences, 15% detected once. Time point of the sample: newly diagnosed GD, antithyroid drugs for less than 3 months. PBMC RNA served as the TCR library source. These data are taken from a study of regulatory T cells in long-lasting Graves disease. Study-level findings and limits: Possibly, too few samples lowered accuracy.

These data also formed part of another study, on T cells in Graves' hyperthyroidism and ophthalmopathy.

Here the sequenced sample was peripheral blood mononuclear cells (PBMCs), taken at new diagnosis, from a patient treated with antithyroid drugs. This chain joins TRBV5-1 and TRBJ1-1; D possibly corresponds to TRBD1 (6 bases). The sequence came from a middle-aged woman with Graves disease. This CDR3 is CASSYEGGRSTEAFF. CDR3 DNA: TGCGCCAGCAGCTACGAGGGGGGAAGGAGCACTGAAGCTTTCTTT. The variable domain in full, completed from reference TRBV5-1 and TRBJ1-1, reads KAGVTQTPRYLIKTRGQQVTLSCSPISGHRSVSWYQQTPGQGLQFLFEYFSETQRNKGNFPGRFSGRQFSNSRSEMNVSTLELGDSALYLCASSYEGGRSTEAFFGQGTRLTVV.